This T cell receptor beta chain was recovered during a study of shared clonotypes between healthy human individuals. An assay was performed, and its level was deep. 300 ng DNA, roughly 28,000 T cell genomes, went into unsorted PBMC replicate PCRs. Ten immunoSEQ deep assay plates were used to sequence unsorted PBMC DNA. This table comes from immunoSEQ multiplex PCR, and its TCRdb copy is limited to in-frame clones, with some not included. The repertoire consists of about 470,000 clones, with roughly 80% occurring once and the leading ten covering approximately 13%. Study observations and caveats: The expectation was that sequencing depth would affect clonotype sharing among donors.

Germline lookup yields CDR1 SGHTA and CDR2 FQGTGA. The V and J ends lost 5 bases and 3 bases, in that order; junction bases with no gene match: 8. The CDR3 runs to 15 residues. Comment on this clone: What it binds is unknown.

The V call is TRBV7-3, the J call TRBJ2-7, with TRBD2 identical over 9 bases. The specimen sequenced was PBMCs. The receptor's source is a woman between 40 and 50 years old in good health. Some clones in this sample may be carry-over from other donors' samples. For the CDR3, the DNA is TGTGCCAGCAGCGCGACCGGGACTAGCAACTACGAGCAGTACTTC. Encoded protein: CASSATGTSNYEQYF.